A single sample is the source of the 30 T cell receptor beta chains below, sequenced in a study of CD8 T cells in Susac syndrome. The RNA, about 0.45 to 1 ug, was put through reverse transcription using random hexamers. TCRdb itself ran the immunoSEQ multiplex PCR reads through MiXCR, one entry per CDR3 protein. The repertoire holds under 95,000 distinct CDR3 sequences, with around 93% as singletons. The specimen was CD8+ T cells from PBMCs. These receptors came from a human donor with Susac syndrome.

The chain uses TRBV24-1 and TRBJ2-1, with D unresolved. Trimming stripped 2 bases from V and 8 bases from J, with 6 bases between. Germline V lookup: CDR1 KGHDR, CDR2 SFDVKD. The CDR3 length is 12 residues. Here the CDR3 reads CATSDSGYEQFF. As DNA, the CDR3 is TGTGCCACCAGTGATTCTGGGTATGAGCAGTTCTTC.

This clonotype was detected only once. V gene TRBV19 combines with J gene TRBJ2-1, with D unresolved. Trimming cost V 3 bases and J 0 bases, with 9 bases left between them. Germline V gene lookup returns CDR1 LNHDA and CDR2 SQIVND (reference sequence). The CDR3 has 15 residues. Here the CDR3 DNA reads TGTGCCAGTAGTATCACGGTTAGCTCCTACAATGAGCAGTTCTTC. Translation gives CASSITVSSYNEQFF.

This CDR3 is CSVEGQNSYEQYF. As DNA, the CDR3 is TGCAGCGTTGAGGGTCAAAACTCCTACGAGCAGTACTTC. The chain has TRBV29-1 and TRBJ2-7; no reliable D call. V lost 3 bases and J 0 bases, leaving 9 bases between the germline ends. The CDR3 covers 13 residues. Per germline, CDR1 SQVTM and CDR2 ANQGSEA.

The gene calls are TRBV13 and TRBJ1-1; D gene uncertain. Germline CDR1 PRHDT, CDR2 FYEKMQ (reference sequence). V lost 10 bases and J 0 bases, leaving 9 bases between the germline ends. This CDR3 region has 12 residues. The CDR3 region has the DNA TGTGCCATGGGGAGGTTGAACACTGAAGCTTTCTTT. This gives the protein CAMGRLNTEAFF.

This chain links TRBV5-4 with TRBJ1-2, with 9 bases identical to TRBD1. The V and J ends lost 7 bases and 4 bases, in that order; junction bases with no gene match: 8. The CDR3 length is 14 residues. CDR1 is SGHNT, CDR2 YYREEE, per germline (reference sequence). CDR3 protein: CASGGTGSGYGYTF. CDR3 nucleotide sequence: TGTGCCAGCGGGGGGACAGGGTCTGGCTATGGCTACACCTTC.

The chain recombines TRBV20-1 with TRBJ2-5; the D is unclear. Trimming removed 0 bases at V and 2 bases at J, with 19 bases between. The CDR3 consists of 17 residues. The V gene's germline CDR1 is DFQATT and CDR2 SNEGSKA (reference sequence). For the CDR3, the DNA is TGCAGTGCTAGAGATCTTTACACACCTCTGGCTCAAGAGACCCAGTACTTC. This sequence encodes CSARDLYTPLAQETQYF.

This rearrangement joins TRBV27 to TRBJ2-3; D gene ambiguous. V was shortened by 7 bases and J by 0 bases, with 11 bases between the two germline ends. Germline lookup yields CDR1 MNHEY and CDR2 SMNVEV (reference sequence). The CDR3 has 14 amino acids. The chain's CDR3 is CASMAVPSTDTQYF. CDR3 sequence (DNA): TGTGCCAGCATGGCGGTTCCTAGCACAGATACGCAGTATTTT.

V gene TRBV20-1 combines with J gene TRBJ1-1, with a weak D call TRBD1 (6 bases). Germline lookup yields CDR1 DFQATT and CDR2 SNEGSKA (reference sequence). V shed 4 bases and J shed 4 bases, with 10 bases lying between them. The CDR3 covers 12 residues. CDR3 loop: CSAITGFTEAFF. Written as DNA, the CDR3 is TGCAGTGCTATCACAGGGTTCACTGAAGCTTTCTTT.

V is TRBV27 and J is TRBJ2-2; D is uncertain. Trimming took 6 bases from V and 2 from J, leaving 1 base between them. Per germline, CDR1 MNHEY and CDR2 SMNVEV (reference sequence). This CDR3 has 11 residues. The CDR3 loop reads CASSNTGELFF. The DNA of the CDR3 is TGTGCCAGCAGCAACACCGGGGAGCTGTTTTTT.

V is TRBV30 and J is TRBJ2-1; 7 bases are a match to TRBD2. V lost 5 bases, J lost 3 bases, and 10 bases stayed unmatched. CDR3 length equals 15 residues. Germline V CDR1 and CDR2: GTSNPN, SVGIG (reference sequence). In DNA form, the CDR3 reads TGTGCCTGGGACCCCGCGGCGGGAGTCTACAATGAGCAGTTCTTC. Amino acid sequence: CAWDPAAGVYNEQFF.

The chain has TRBV2 and TRBJ2-2; D unclear. Germline CDR1 SNHLY, CDR2 FYNNEI. The CDR3 extends over 12 amino acids. Trimming removed 4 bases at V and 1 base at J, with 1 base between. The CDR3 loop is CASSGNTGELFF. In DNA, the CDR3 is TGTGCCAGCAGTGGGAACACCGGGGAGCTGTTTTTT.

This chain connects TRBV7-2 to TRBJ2-7; D gene uncertain. V was clipped by 2 bases and J by 2 bases, with 4 bases between them. This CDR3 has 12 amino acids. The germline CDR1 and CDR2 sequences are SGHTA and FQGNSA. CDR3 sequence reads: CASSLPPYEQYF. In nucleotides, the CDR3 is TGTGCCAGCAGCTTACCACCCTACGAGCAGTACTTC.

This chain connects TRBV29-1 to TRBJ2-1; D not certain. Trimming stripped 3 bases from V and 4 bases from J, with 7 bases between. The germline CDR1 and CDR2 sequences are SQVTM and ANQGSEA. This CDR3 has 12 amino acids. CDR3 residues: CSVERRYNEQFF. CDR3 coding DNA: TGCAGCGTTGAGCGACGATACAATGAGCAGTTCTTC.

In the case of this clonotype: A junction end diverges from the germline sequence, so it may reflect a read error. This chain links TRBV7-7 with TRBJ2-3; 8 nucleotides line up with TRBD2. CDR1 and CDR2 from the germline V gene are SSHAT and FNYEAQ (reference sequence). The CDR3 consists of 14 residues. Written as DNA, the CDR3 is TGTGCTAGCACCTCGGGGGGGGCCACAGATACGCAGTATTTT. Residues: CASTSGGATDTQYF.

J is TRBJ2-7 and V is TRBV7-9; TRBD2 agrees at 11 bases. The length of the CDR3 is 16 residues. J gave up 3 bases and V 4 bases, and 8 bases lay outside the gene matches. Germline-derived CDR1 and CDR2 are SEHNR and FQNEAQ (reference sequence). The chain's CDR3 is CASSSLASGGLYEQYF. CDR3 coding DNA: TGTGCCAGCAGCTCACTGGCTAGCGGGGGGCTCTACGAGCAGTACTTC.

This clonotype came up once. This chain links TRBV28 with TRBJ1-1, with 8 bases aligning to TRBD1. The J segment lost 7 bases and the V segment lost 5 bases, leaving 9 bases of the junction unmatched. This CDR3 has 14 residues. CDR1 and CDR2 from the germline V gene are MDHEN and SYDVKM. DNA of the CDR3: TGTGCCAGCAGTCCTACGGACAGGGAGGATGAAGCTTTCTTT. Translated: CASSPTDREDEAFF.

This clonotype was counted a single time. The V and J genes are TRBV27 and TRBJ2-7, with a tentative D call TRBD2 (6 bases). Trimming removed 6 bases from V and 6 bases from J, with 30 bases in between. Germline CDR1 MNHEY, CDR2 SMNVEV (reference sequence). The CDR3 totals 18 residues. The DNA of the CDR3 is TGTGCCAGCAGCCGCCTCAGCCAGGCCGGGGCTAGCGCGTTCGAGCAGTACTTC. This gives the protein CASSRLSQAGASAFEQYF.

The V and J genes are TRBV9 and TRBJ2-3; 9 nucleotides match TRBD1. This CDR3 contains 16 residues. V trimming: 3 bases; J trimming: 2 bases; junction bases outside the gene matches: 7. CDR1 and CDR2 (germline): SGDLS, YYNGEE. The CDR3 spells CASSAPRTGDTDTQYF. The CDR3 coding sequence is TGTGCCAGCAGCGCCCCAAGGACAGGGGACACAGATACGCAGTATTTT.

This clonotype turned up a few times. J is TRBJ2-7 and V is TRBV5-1; no clear D gene. V was clipped by 0 bases and J by 2 bases, with 9 bases between them. In germline, CDR1 is SGHRS, CDR2 YFSETQ. The CDR3 is made up of 14 amino acids. The CDR3 coding sequence is TGCGCCAGCAGCTTGGTTTCTCTACCCTACGAGCAGTACTTC. Encoded protein: CASSLVSLPYEQYF. Looking up the rest from reference TRBV5-1 and TRBJ2-7 gives the full variable domain: KAGVTQTPRYLIKTRGQQVTLSCSPISGHRSVSWYQQTPGQGLQFLFEYFSETQRNKGNFPGRFSGRQFSNSRSEMNVSTLELGDSALYLCASSLVSLPYEQYFGPGTRLTVT.

The rearrangement links TRBV13 to TRBJ2-1; 9 positions agree with TRBD2. V shed 0 bases and J 14 bases; nucleotides not matched to a gene: 5. This CDR3 region has 13 residues. Germline V CDR1 and CDR2: PRHDT, FYEKMQ (reference sequence). The CDR3 protein is CASSLGSGGPKFF. The CDR3 DNA sequence: TGTGCCAGCAGCTTAGGTAGCGGGGGACCGAAGTTCTTC.

This clonotype was counted a single time. The CDR3: CSVEDQQGYYGYTF. In DNA form, the CDR3 reads TGCAGCGTTGAAGATCAACAAGGGTACTATGGCTACACCTTC. This sequence joins TRBV29-1 and TRBJ1-2, with D hard to call. Germline values: CDR1 SQVTM, CDR2 ANQGSEA. The V gene lost 0 bases and the J gene lost 3 bases, with 11 bases spanning the gap. The CDR3 length is 14 residues.

This chain connects TRBV27 to TRBJ2-4; 9 bases fit TRBD1. J was trimmed by 7 bases and V by 5 bases; bases with no gene match: 9. CDR3 length: 15 amino acids. The germline CDR1 and CDR2 sequences are MNHEY and SMNVEV (reference sequence). As DNA, the CDR3 is TGTGCCAGCAGTCTAGCCGGGACAGGGAGTAACATTCAGTACTTC. It specifies CASSLAGTGSNIQYF.

The chain links TRBV4-1 to TRBJ2-7; D is possibly TRBD1 (5 bases). CDR1 and CDR2 from the germline V gene are MGHRA and YSYEKL. V was shortened by 1 base and J by 0 bases, with 7 bases between the two germline ends. The CDR3 runs 14 residues. The CDR3, as DNA: TGCGCCAGCAGCCAAGGACAGAACTCCTACGAGCAGTACTTC. This codes for CASSQGQNSYEQYF.

The chain carries TRBV4-3 and TRBJ1-1; D not resolved. V shed 1 base and J shed 4 bases, with 10 bases lying between them. The CDR3 spans 14 residues. Germline-derived CDR1 and CDR2 are LGHNA and YSLEER. DNA for the CDR3: TGCGCCAGCAGCCAAGTATCCGGGTCCACTGAAGCTTTCTTT. It yields the protein CASSQVSGSTEAFF.

This chain links TRBV27 with TRBJ2-7; the D gene is possibly TRBD2 (6 bases). Germline CDR1 MNHEY, CDR2 SMNVEV (reference sequence). Deletions cut 2 bases from V and 6 bases from J, with 17 bases between. The CDR3 runs to 15 residues. The chain's CDR3 is CASSLAAGLTGEQYF. CDR3 nucleotides: TGTGCCAGCAGTTTAGCCGCAGGACTAACGGGCGAGCAGTACTTC.

The V call is TRBV15, the J call TRBJ2-1; TRBD2 matches at 10 bases. Germline CDR1 LNHNV, CDR2 YYDKDF (reference sequence). V shed 4 bases, J shed 3 bases, and the junction held 3 bases outside the gene matches. CDR3 length: 15 residues. CDR3 bases: TGTGCCACCAGCAAAACTAGCGGGGACTACAATGAGCAGTTCTTC. Translation gives CATSKTSGDYNEQFF.

This chain joins TRBV2 and TRBJ1-5, with 7 bases lining up with TRBD1. Germline V lookup: CDR1 SNHLY, CDR2 FYNNEI. The CDR3 runs to 13 residues. V was clipped by 7 bases and J by 0 bases; unmatched bases: 0. CDR3 loop: CASKGASNQPQHF. In DNA, the CDR3 is TGTGCCAGCAAGGGGGCTAGCAATCAGCCCCAGCATTTT.

This clonotype came up once. At one boundary the junction diverges from the germline segment, which might be a read error. The rearrangement uses TRBV30 and TRBJ2-5; D is uncertain. The germline CDR1 and CDR2 sequences are GTSNPN and SVGIG (reference sequence). The CDR3 contains 11 residues. CDR3 residues: CAWSLRDPVNF. In nucleotides, the CDR3 is TGTGCCTGGAGTTTAAGAGACCCAGTAAACTTC.

The CDR3 region has the DNA TGTGCCAGTAGTATCCCACTCCCCGGACAGATTCGCAATCAGCCCCAGCATTTT. Translation: CASSIPLPGQIRNQPQHF. The chain has TRBV19 and TRBJ1-5; TRBD1 is a possible D gene (6 bases). This CDR3 has 18 amino acids. CDR1 is LNHDA, CDR2 SQIVND, per germline (reference sequence). V lost 3 bases and J 2 bases, leaving 20 bases between the germline ends.

The V gene is TRBV9, the J gene TRBJ1-5; unclear D gene. This CDR3 is 13 amino acids long. Germline assignment: CDR1 SGDLS and CDR2 YYNGEE. The V end lost 0 bases, the J end lost 5 bases, and 6 bases lay between the germline ends. The CDR3 nucleotides are TGTGCCAGCAGCGTAGACTCCGATCAGCCCCAGCATTTT. Amino acids: CASSVDSDQPQHF.